These 20 T cell receptor beta chains originate from one sample sequenced in a study of cytomegalovirus exposure and HLA in healthy donors. PCR amplification relied on 60 Vbeta primers (plus 13 Jbeta primers). TCRdb's table, derived via immunoSEQ multiplex PCR, lists solely in-frame clones and lacks some. The profile shows about 210,000 clones, almost 80% of them singletons. Sequencing input: PBMCs. The receptors derive from a male donor in good health and CMV-seronegative.

The V call is TRBV6-5, the J call TRBJ2-1, with 7 bases aligning to TRBD1. V dropped 6 bases and J dropped 7; count of bases not matched to a gene: 6. Germline-derived CDR1 and CDR2 are MNHEY and SVGAGI. The CDR3 spans 13 residues. CDR3 residues: CASSQGEWNEQFF. CDR3 in DNA: TGTGCCAGCAGCCAGGGGGAGTGGAATGAGCAGTTCTTC.

The chain combines TRBV5-1 with TRBJ2-5, with 9 bases matching TRBD2. V was pared by 4 bases and J by 4 bases, with 2 bases of the junction left unmatched. Germline assignment: CDR1 SGHRS and CDR2 YFSETQ. This CDR3 is built from 13 residues. This CDR3 is CASSGGGGETQYF. The CDR3 DNA follows: TGCGCCAGCAGCGGCGGGGGGGGAGAGACCCAGTACTTC.

The CDR3 loop reads CASSNPGQGSYGYTF. CDR3 nucleotides: TGTGCCAGTAGCAACCCGGGACAGGGTAGCTATGGCTACACCTTC. The chain uses TRBV19 and TRBJ1-2, with 9 positions matching TRBD1. The CDR3 is 15 residues long. V lost 6 bases, J lost 4 bases, and 9 bases stayed unmatched. CDR1 is LNHDA, CDR2 SQIVND, per germline (reference sequence).

V and J are TRBV30 and TRBJ1-1, with a possible D match to TRBD1 (5 bases). CDR3 size: 11 residues. Trimming removed 3 bases at V and 3 bases at J, with 5 bases between. Germline lookup yields CDR1 GTSNPN and CDR2 SVGIG (reference sequence). CDR3: CAWSRDTEAFF. For the CDR3, the DNA is TGTGCCTGGAGCAGGGACACTGAAGCTTTCTTT.

The V and J genes are TRBV5-4 and TRBJ1-4; 7 bases map to TRBD1. CDR3 length: 15 amino acids. The V gene's germline CDR1 is SGHNT and CDR2 YYREEE (reference sequence). V lost 2 bases to trimming and J lost 3 bases; unmatched junction nucleotides: 4. The CDR3 protein is CASSLMGQSNEKLFF. DNA of the CDR3: TGTGCCAGCAGCTTAATGGGACAGTCTAATGAAAAACTGTTTTTT.

The J gene is TRBJ2-7, the V gene TRBV19; 9 bases are shared with TRBD2. With 10 bases clipped from V and 4 bases from J, the junction kept 11 bases outside the gene matches. In germline, CDR1 is LNHDA, CDR2 SQIVND (reference sequence). This CDR3 has 14 amino acids. CDR3 protein: CATQRSSGRYEQYF. The CDR3, as DNA: TGTGCCACCCAGAGAAGTAGCGGGAGATACGAGCAGTACTTC.

J is TRBJ1-6 and V is TRBV7-6; 9 bases match TRBD1. This CDR3 contains 17 residues. Germline lookup yields CDR1 SGHVS and CDR2 FNYEAQ. The trim removed 5 bases at V and 2 bases at J, leaving 7 bases unmatched. CDR3 amino acids: CASSPQDRGPYNSPLHF. The CDR3 coding sequence is TGTGCCAGCAGCCCCCAGGACAGGGGACCCTATAATTCACCCCTCCACTTT.

CDR3 loop: CASKYRTSGSHEYEQYF. DNA for the CDR3: TGTGCCAGCAAATACCGGACTAGCGGGAGTCATGAGTACGAGCAGTACTTC. This sequence joins TRBV27 and TRBJ2-7; 13 bases agree with TRBD2. Losses at the gene ends were 7 bases for V and 4 bases for J; bases not matched to a gene: 13. Germline CDR1 is MNHEY and CDR2 is SMNVEV (reference sequence). This CDR3 has 17 amino acids.

This clone has just a few counts. V usage is TRBV7-6 and J usage is TRBJ1-1; D gene ambiguous. Germline V gene data show CDR1 as SGHVS and CDR2 as FNYEAQ. Trimming shortened V by 6 bases and J by 4 bases, and 12 bases separated the two germline ends. CDR3 size: 13 residues. CDR3 residues: CASSLGSGTEAFF. CDR3 DNA sequence: TGTGCCAGCAGTCTAGGTTCGGGCACTGAAGCTTTCTTT. Full variable domain (missing parts from reference TRBV7-6 and TRBJ1-1): GAGVSQSPRYKVTKRGQDVALRCDPISGHVSLYWYRQALGQGPEFLTYFNYEAQQDKSGLPNDRFSAERPEGSISTLTIQRTEQRDSAMYRCASSLGSGTEAFFGQGTRLTVV.

J is TRBJ2-5 and V is TRBV9, with 10 bases lining up with TRBD2. Germline V gene sequence: CDR1 SGDLS, CDR2 YYNGEE. Trimming removed 0 bases from V and 0 bases from J; junction bases left unmatched: 5. The CDR3 sequence is 17 residues long. The CDR3 coding sequence is TGTGCCAGCAGCGTAGGGCTAGCGGGAGTGTACCAAGAGACCCAGTACTTC. Translation: CASSVGLAGVYQETQYF.

This chain connects TRBV23-1 to TRBJ1-6; D not certain. TRBV23-1 is an open reading frame, and its role is uncertain. Trimming took 9 bases from V and 7 from J, leaving 13 bases between them. This CDR3 is built from 13 residues. The CDR3 loop is CARRLPENSPLHF. Written as DNA, the CDR3 is TGCGCCAGGAGACTCCCGGAGAATTCACCCCTCCACTTT.

The CDR3 spells CASSPGQEGYTF. The CDR3 DNA sequence: TGTGCCAGCAGCCCAGGACAGGAGGGCTACACCTTC. The chain recombines TRBV5-6 with TRBJ1-2, with 7 bases identical to TRBD1. Trimming removed 4 bases from V and 8 bases from J; junction bases left unmatched: 5. CDR1 is SGHDT, CDR2 YYEEEE, per germline. This CDR3 region has 12 residues.

This chain links TRBV6-5 with TRBJ2-1; TRBD2 matches at 7 bases. Unmatched junction bases numbered 6, after V lost 2 bases and J lost 5 bases. This CDR3 spans 15 amino acids. Germline V lookup: CDR1 MNHEY, CDR2 SVGAGI. The CDR3 DNA reads TGTGCCAGCAGTTACCGGGGGACTACACACAATGAGCAGTTCTTC. It specifies CASSYRGTTHNEQFF.

This clone was counted between two and nine times. The V call is TRBV27, the J call TRBJ2-1; 7 nucleotides match TRBD1. CDR3 length: 15 residues. The germline V gene encodes CDR1 MNHEY and CDR2 SMNVEV (reference sequence). Trimming at V came to 2 bases and at J to 3 bases, leaving 4 bases not matched to a gene. CDR3 DNA: TGTGCCAGCAGTTTAGGGGACAGTATCTACAATGAGCAGTTCTTC. It translates to CASSLGDSIYNEQFF.

This clone was seen a single time. J is TRBJ2-1 and V is TRBV11-2; 7 bases are a match to TRBD2. Losses at the gene ends were 3 bases for V and 3 bases for J; bases not matched to a gene: 5. CDR1 is SGHAT, CDR2 FQNNGV, per germline. The CDR3 contains 15 residues. The CDR3 DNA sequence: TGTGCCAGCAGCTTTTATCTAGCGGTCTACAATGAGCAGTTCTTC. This translates into CASSFYLAVYNEQFF.

The chain combines TRBV15 with TRBJ2-5, with D tentatively TRBD2 (6 bases). Trimming took off 5 bases at V and 7 bases at J, with 17 bases between the two ends. Germline V CDR1 and CDR2: LNHNV, YYDKDF (reference sequence). There are 14 residues in the CDR3. The CDR3, as DNA: TGTGCCACCAGCTACCCTAGCGATCAGGTGACCCAGTACTTC. This codes for CATSYPSDQVTQYF.

This clone appeared a few times. The gene calls are TRBV9 and TRBJ1-3; weak D call: TRBD1 (5 bases). Trimming pared 2 bases from V and 2 bases from J, leaving 8 bases between. This CDR3 contains 14 residues. Germline V CDR1 and CDR2: SGDLS, YYNGEE. CDR3 in amino acids: CASSVTDTGNTIYF. The CDR3 DNA follows: TGTGCCAGCAGCGTGACAGATACTGGAAACACCATATATTTT.

The chain employs TRBV2 and TRBJ1-2; TRBD1 matches 9 bases. The CDR3 consists of 12 residues. V was pared by 6 bases and J by 7 bases, with 3 bases of the junction left unmatched. The germline V gene has CDR1 SNHLY and CDR2 FYNNEI. The CDR3 DNA sequence: TGTGCCAGCAGCGAGACAGGGGGTGGCTACACCTTC. Protein product: CASSETGGGYTF.

This rearrangement joins TRBV5-5 to TRBJ2-2; 11 bases agree with TRBD2. The germline V gene has CDR1 SGHKS and CDR2 YYEKEE (reference sequence). The CDR3 spans 16 residues. The V segment lost 4 bases and the J segment 2 bases; nucleotides outside the gene matches: 4. CDR3 sequence reads: CASSRGLAANTGELFF. For the CDR3, the DNA is TGTGCCAGCAGCCGGGGACTAGCGGCTAACACCGGGGAGCTGTTTTTT.

This clone was counted a few times. This chain connects TRBV11-2 to TRBJ2-7, with 12 bases identical to TRBD2. The V and J ends lost 3 bases and 3 bases, in that order; junction bases with no gene match: 6. Germline V gives CDR1 SGHAT, CDR2 FQNNGV. The CDR3 length is 16 residues. The CDR3 region has the DNA TGTGCCAGCAGCTTGACCGGGACTAGCGGGCTCTACGAGCAGTACTTC. Its translation: CASSLTGTSGLYEQYF.